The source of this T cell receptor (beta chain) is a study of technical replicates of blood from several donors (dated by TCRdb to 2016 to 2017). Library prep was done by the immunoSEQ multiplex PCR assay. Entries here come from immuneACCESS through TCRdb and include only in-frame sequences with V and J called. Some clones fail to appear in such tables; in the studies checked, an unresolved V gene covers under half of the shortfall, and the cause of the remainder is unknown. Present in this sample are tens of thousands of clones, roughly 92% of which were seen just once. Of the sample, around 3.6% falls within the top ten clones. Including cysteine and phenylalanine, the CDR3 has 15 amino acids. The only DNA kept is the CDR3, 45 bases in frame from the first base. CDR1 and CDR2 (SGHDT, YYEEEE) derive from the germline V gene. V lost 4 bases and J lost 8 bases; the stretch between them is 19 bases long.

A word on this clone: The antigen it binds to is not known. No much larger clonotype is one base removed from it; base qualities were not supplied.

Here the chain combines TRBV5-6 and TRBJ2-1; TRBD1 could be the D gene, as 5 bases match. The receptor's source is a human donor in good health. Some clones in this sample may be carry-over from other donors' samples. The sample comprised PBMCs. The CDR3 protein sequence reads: CASSRGRSDAHEQFF. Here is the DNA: TGTGCCAGCAGCAGGGGTCGGTCTGACGCCCATGAGCAGTTCTTC.